This is a list of T cell receptor beta chains from one sample in a study of shared clonotypes between healthy human individuals. TCRdb keeps only in-frame clones here, not all; method: immunoSEQ multiplex PCR. The data contain over a million clones, about three quarters of them singletons. The sample was memory CD4+ T cells sorted from blood. These receptors all come from a young man in good health. Each CDR3 is given without its conserved first and last residue.

>TRBV28|TRBJ1-4|12
ASSLYRVGEKLF
>TRBV5-1|TRBJ2-2|14
ASSLVPGDSTGELF
>TRBV5-1|TRBJ2-7|12
ASSPRDGSYEQY
>TRBV5-5|TRBJ2-7|10
ASSSLRAEQY
>TRBV2|TRBJ1-6|13
ASSEDRGYNSPLH
>TRBV18|TRBJ2-4|13
ASSPKQGEVNIQY
>TRBV5-4|TRBJ2-5|11
ASSLYVEETQY
>TRBV5-1|TRBJ2-1|12
ASSLAASNNEQF
>TRBV19|TRBJ1-6|12
ASTERTRGSPLH
>TRBV25-1|TRBJ2-5|14
ASYVRRTSREETQY
>TRBV7-2|TRBJ1-1|11
ASSLDRGTEAF
>TRBV6-5|TRBJ1-5|11
ASGRRANQPQH
>TRBV6-1|TRBJ1-2|11
ASRRQGMYGYT
>TRBV10-3|TRBJ2-5|14
AISETDRVLQETQY
>TRBV30|TRBJ1-1|16
AWSVKLGDARGSTEAF
>TRBV25-1|TRBJ2-3|12
ASRGSGRTDTQY
>TRBV6-1|TRBJ1-1|11
ASRPALSTEAF
>TRBV5-1|TRBJ2-3|11
ATSAGLTDTQY
>TRBV28|TRBJ2-7|14
ASSGNRDIGSYEQY
>TRBV7-2|TRBJ2-7|11
ASRGKEDYEQY
>TRBV9|TRBJ1-6|12
ASSPTGSLSPLH
>TRBV5-1|TRBJ2-2|14
ASSWGTGAGTGELF
>TRBV7-2|TRBJ1-4|14
ASSLDVSQGRRKLF
>TRBV10-2|TRBJ1-4|10
ASSLQVEKLF
>TRBV2|TRBJ2-7|10
ASRELPHEQY
>TRBV29-1|TRBJ1-2|10
SVVFGQKGYT
>TRBV7-8|TRBJ2-4|14
ASSLEQKRAKNIQY
>TRBV29-1|TRBJ1-4|10
SVDRGIEGLF
>TRBV5-5|TRBJ1-1|12
ASSLGTGPTEAF